This T cell receptor (beta chain) derives from a study of blood T cell dynamics during melanoma immunotherapy. Study details: Metastatic melanoma patients received first-line pembrolizumab or nivolumab plus ipilimumab.

Time point defined: week 3, after first cycle of checkpoint inhibitor. Samples come from before therapy and from week 3 after the first blockade cycle. Response was assessed by RECIST 1.1 at 12 weeks, except two rapid progressors. Every bulk PBMC sample received the same 350 ng of DNA. Method: immunoSEQ multiplex PCR; TCRdb's copy keeps in-frame clones and lacks some. The table includes around 20,000 clones, approximately 90% detected once. Looked up from germline, CDR1 is MNHEY and CDR2 is SMNVEV (reference sequence). CDR3 length: 14 residues. The sequence derives from a human donor with melanoma. Sequenced material: blood, taken from a patient treated with checkpoint blockade. The rearrangement links TRBV27 to TRBJ2-5; 9 bases are shared with TRBD1. The J call may be mistaken, given a closer DNA end match to TRBJ2-7. CDR3: CASSFLGQGYEQYF. CDR3 nucleotides: TGTGCCAGCAGTTTTCTGGGACAGGGCTACGAGCAGTACTTC.